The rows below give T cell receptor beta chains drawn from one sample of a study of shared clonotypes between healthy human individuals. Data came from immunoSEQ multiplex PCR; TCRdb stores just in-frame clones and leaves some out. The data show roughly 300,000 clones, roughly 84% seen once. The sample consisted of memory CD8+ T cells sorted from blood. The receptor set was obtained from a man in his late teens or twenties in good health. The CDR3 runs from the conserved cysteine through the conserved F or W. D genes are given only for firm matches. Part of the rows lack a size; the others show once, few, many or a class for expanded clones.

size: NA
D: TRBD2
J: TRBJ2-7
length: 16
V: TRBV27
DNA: TGTGCCAGCAGTCTTGGACTAGCGGGGGGTACCTACGAGCAGTACTTC
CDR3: CASSLGLAGGTYEQYF

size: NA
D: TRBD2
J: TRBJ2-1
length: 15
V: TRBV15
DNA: TGTGCCACCAGCGAGATAGCGGGAGATTACAATGAGCAGTTCTTC
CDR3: CATSEIAGDYNEQFF

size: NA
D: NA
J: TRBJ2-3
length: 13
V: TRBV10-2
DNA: TGCGCCAGCAGTGAAGGCGCCACAGATACGCAGTATTTT
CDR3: CASSEGATDTQYF

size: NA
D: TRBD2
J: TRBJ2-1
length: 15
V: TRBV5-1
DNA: TGCGCCAGCAGCTTTCCGGGACTAGGTGTCTATGAGCAGTTCTTC
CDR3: CASSFPGLGVYEQFF

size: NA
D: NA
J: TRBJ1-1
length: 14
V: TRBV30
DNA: TGTGCCTGGAGTGTCCACAGTAAAAACACTGAAGCTTTCTTT
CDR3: CAWSVHSKNTEAFF

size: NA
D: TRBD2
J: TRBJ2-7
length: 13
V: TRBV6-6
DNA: TGTGCCAGCAGTTACAGCGGGAGCTACGAGCAGTACTTC
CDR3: CASSYSGSYEQYF

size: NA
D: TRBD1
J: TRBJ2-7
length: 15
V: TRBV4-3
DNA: TGCGCCAGCAGCTCACGCCGGGACAGTCCCTACGAGCAGTACTTC
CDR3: CASSSRRDSPYEQYF

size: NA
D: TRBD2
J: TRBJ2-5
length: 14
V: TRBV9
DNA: TGTGCCAGCAGCGCCGGGACTAGCGGGAGGGCCCAGTACTTC
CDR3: CASSAGTSGRAQYF

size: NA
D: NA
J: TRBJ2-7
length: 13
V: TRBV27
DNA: TGTGCCAGCAGTTTCGAGGGCCTTACGGAACAGTACTTC
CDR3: CASSFEGLTEQYF

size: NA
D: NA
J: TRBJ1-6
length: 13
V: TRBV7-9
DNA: TGTGCCAGCAGCCCCCCGTTGGGTTCACCCCTCCACTTT
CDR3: CASSPPLGSPLHF

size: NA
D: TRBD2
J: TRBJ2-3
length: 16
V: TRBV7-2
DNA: TGTGCCAGCAGCTCCCTAGCGGTATATAGCACAGATACGCAGTATTTT
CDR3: CASSSLAVYSTDTQYF

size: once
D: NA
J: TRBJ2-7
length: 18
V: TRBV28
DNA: TGTGCCAGCAGTTCGGGTGTGATAGGTGGCCAGGCGGGCTACGAGCAGTACTTC
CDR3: CASSSGVIGGQAGYEQYF

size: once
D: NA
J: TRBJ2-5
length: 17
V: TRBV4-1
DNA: TGCGCCAGCAGCCAAGATATGGGAAGATGGACCAAAGAGACCCAGTACTTC
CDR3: CASSQDMGRWTKETQYF

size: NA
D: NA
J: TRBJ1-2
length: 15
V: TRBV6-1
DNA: TGTGCCAGCAGTCAACCGGGGACGAATGTTCATGGCTACACCTTC
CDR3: CASSQPGTNVHGYTF

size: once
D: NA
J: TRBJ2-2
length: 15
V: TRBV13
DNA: TGTGCCAGCAGCGAGGGACACCCGAGGACCGGGGAGCTGTTTTTT
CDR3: CASSEGHPRTGELFF

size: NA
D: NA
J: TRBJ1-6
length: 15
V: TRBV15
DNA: TGTGCCACCAGCAGGAGTGGCCCCTATAATTCACCCCTCCACTTT
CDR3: CATSRSGPYNSPLHF

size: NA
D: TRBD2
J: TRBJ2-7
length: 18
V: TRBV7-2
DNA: TGTGCCAGCAGCTCGAACCAGGGACTAGCGGGGGGGCGGAACGAGCAGTACTTC
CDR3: CASSSNQGLAGGRNEQYF

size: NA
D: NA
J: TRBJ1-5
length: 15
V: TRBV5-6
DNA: TGTGCCAGCAGCGCCTGGGGGGGTGGCAATCAGCCCCAGCATTTT
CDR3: CASSAWGGGNQPQHF

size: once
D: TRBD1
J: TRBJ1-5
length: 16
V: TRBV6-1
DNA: TGTGCCAGCAGTGAATTCGCAGGGGGTATCGATGGGCCCCAGCATTTT
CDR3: CASSEFAGGIDGPQHF

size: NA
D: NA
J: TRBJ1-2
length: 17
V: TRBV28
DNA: TGTGCCAGCAGTTTATATTTGGGAGGATTTTATTTTGGTGGCTACACCTTC
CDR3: CASSLYLGGFYFGGYTF

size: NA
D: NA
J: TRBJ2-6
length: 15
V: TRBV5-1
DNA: TGCGCCAGCAGCTTGGGCTACTCTGGGGCCAACGTCCTGACTTTC
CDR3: CASSLGYSGANVLTF

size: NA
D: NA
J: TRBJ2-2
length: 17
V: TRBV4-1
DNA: TGCGCCAGCAGCGACGCTTTGGCGGGGTGGTTCACCGGGGAGCTGTTTTTT
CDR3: CASSDALAGWFTGELFF

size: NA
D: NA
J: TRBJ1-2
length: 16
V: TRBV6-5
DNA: TGTGCCAGCAGTTACGGGTACCCCCCCGGGTCGGATGGCTACACCTTC
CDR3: CASSYGYPPGSDGYTF

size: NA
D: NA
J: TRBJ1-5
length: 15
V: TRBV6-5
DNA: TGTGCCAGCAGTTACGATGGGACACCGGTATGGCCCCAGCATTTT
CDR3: CASSYDGTPVWPQHF

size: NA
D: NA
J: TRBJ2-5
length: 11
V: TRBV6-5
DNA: TGTGCCAGCACAGGGAGGGAGACCCAGTACTTC
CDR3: CASTGRETQYF

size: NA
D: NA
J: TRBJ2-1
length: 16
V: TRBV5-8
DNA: TGTGCCAGCAGCTGGTTGGGACTTTGGTCCTACAATGAGCAGTTCTTC
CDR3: CASSWLGLWSYNEQFF

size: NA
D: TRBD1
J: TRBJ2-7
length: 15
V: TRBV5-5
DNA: TGTGCCAGCAGCTTGGGACAGGGCCGCTCCTACGAGCAGTACTTC
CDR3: CASSLGQGRSYEQYF

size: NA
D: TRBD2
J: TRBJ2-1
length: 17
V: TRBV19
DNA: TGTGCCAGTAGTATAGATCTGGCTAGCGGAGCCTACAATGAGCAGTTCTTC
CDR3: CASSIDLASGAYNEQFF

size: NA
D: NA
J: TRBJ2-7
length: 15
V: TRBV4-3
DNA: TGCGCCAGCAGCCAAGATCAGCGGGCGTCCTACGAGCAGTACTTC
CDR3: CASSQDQRASYEQYF

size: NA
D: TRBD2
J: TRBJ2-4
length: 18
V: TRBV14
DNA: TGTGCCAGCAGCCAAGATAGGCTAGCGGGAGGAAAGGAAAACATTCAGTACTTC
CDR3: CASSQDRLAGGKENIQYF

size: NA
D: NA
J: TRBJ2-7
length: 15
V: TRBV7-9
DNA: TGTGCCAGCAGCTTAGCCCTGGGCCCCGCGAGGGAGCAGTACTTC
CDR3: CASSLALGPAREQYF